The T cell receptor beta chain under discussion was sequenced for a study of T cells in women clearing cervical HPV infection. For the study at large: Case blood drawn at lesion detection; control blood after infection cleared.

The CDR3 length is 12 residues. Per the germline V gene, CDR1 is LNHDA and CDR2 is SQIVND (reference sequence). The V gene lost 7 bases and the J gene lost 2 bases, with 7 bases spanning the gap. Assay used: immunoSEQ multiplex PCR; TCRdb lists only in-frame clones, some missing. The sample includes tens of thousands of clones. Comment on this clone: Sequencing ends 3 residues short of the CDR3 end; the germline J gene provides the rest.

The receptor was isolated from a woman between 18 and 70 years old with a cervical HPV16 infection that either progressed to CIN3+ or cleared (not recorded which). This chain joins TRBV19 and TRBJ2-3; unclear D gene. The source material was blood buffy coat. The CDR3 bases that were read are TGTGCCAGTAACTCCTACACAGATACG. Its protein product is CASNSYTDT. The whole CDR3 protein is CASNSYTDTQYF.